The 13 T cell receptor beta chains given below trace back to one sample, sequenced in a study of follicular helper T cells after annual influenza vaccination (dated by TCRdb to about 2017). The library was prepared using the immunoSEQ multiplex PCR assay. Held by TCRdb, this immuneACCESS table contains in-frame sequences only and omits some clones. Under half of the omission traces to an unresolved V gene where checked; the cause of the rest is unknown. This sample lists 700 or so clones; approximately 71% were detected once. The top ten constitute less than 8.5% of the sample. This sample's time point label indicates: 2013-2014 season, 7 days after vaccination. The sequencing here drew on CXCR5+ CD38+ circulating T follicular helper cells from blood, taken 7 days after influenza vaccination. The cell subset or site label, read with the paper, signifies: circulating Tfh, non-naive CD4+CXCR5+PD-1+ (ICOS+CD38+ or ICOS-CD38-). The receptors originated from an adult who received the influenza vaccine.

CDR3 coding DNA: TGTGCCAGCAGACTAGCGGGAGGGCCCCACGAGCAGTACTTC. Its protein product is CASRLAGGPHEQYF. This chain uses TRBV28 with TRBJ2-7, with 13 bases fitting TRBD2. J gave up 5 bases and V 6 bases, and 4 bases lay outside the gene matches. CDR3 length: 14 residues. Germline CDR1 MDHEN, CDR2 SYDVKM.

This clone occurred a few times. J is TRBJ2-1 and V is TRBV7-2; weak D call: TRBD2 (6 bases). Germline V gives CDR1 SGHTA, CDR2 FQGNSA. This CDR3 region has 13 residues. Between the trimmed V and J ends, which lost 8 bases and 9 bases, there was a span of 17 bases. The CDR3 bases are TGTGCCAGCGGGAGGTCTAGGCCCGCTGAGCAGTTCTTC. It translates to CASGRSRPAEQFF.

Regarding this clone: Other DNA sequences of this sample code for an identical CDR3. V usage is TRBV6-1 and J usage is TRBJ1-2; D might be TRBD1 (5 bases). The CDR3 runs to 12 residues. Trimming pared 4 bases from V and 7 bases from J, leaving 10 bases between. Per the germline V gene, CDR1 is MNHNS and CDR2 is SASEGT. The CDR3 nucleotides are TGTGCCAGCAGTGCTCAGGGCTTTGGCTACACCTTC. This codes for CASSAQGFGYTF.

This clone was detected a few times. The V call is TRBV28, the J call TRBJ1-1, with 7 bases aligning to TRBD1. The V gene's germline CDR1 is MDHEN and CDR2 SYDVKM. The trim removed 4 bases at V and 4 bases at J, leaving 6 bases unmatched. This CDR3 spans 14 amino acids. The CDR3 sequence is CASSSSGGTTEAFF. The CDR3, as DNA: TGTGCCAGCAGTTCCTCAGGGGGAACCACTGAAGCTTTCTTT.

The chain joins TRBV28 to TRBJ1-5; maybe TRBD1 (5 bases). V lost 7 bases and J lost 5, with 12 bases in between. The CDR3 spans 13 residues. Germline assignment: CDR1 MDHEN and CDR2 SYDVKM. This chain's CDR3 is CASNGGVHQPQHF. The DNA of the CDR3 is TGTGCCAGCAATGGGGGAGTTCATCAGCCCCAGCATTTT.

CDR3 residues: CATSREPGFNLAKNIQYF. CDR3 in DNA: TGTGCCACCAGCAGGGAGCCGGGTTTTAACCTAGCCAAAAACATTCAGTACTTC. J is TRBJ2-4 and V is TRBV15; D uncertain. The CDR3 is 18 amino acids. The germline V gene encodes CDR1 LNHNV and CDR2 YYDKDF (reference sequence). Trimming removed 3 bases from V and 0 bases from J, with 18 bases in between. Variable domain in full (rest from reference TRBV15 and TRBJ2-4): DAMVIQNPRYQVTQFGKPVTLSCSQTLNHNVMYWYQQKSSQAPKLLFHYYDKDFNNEADTPDNFQSRRPNTSFCFLDIRSPGLGDTAMYLCATSREPGFNLAKNIQYFGAGTRLSVL.

V and J are TRBV5-1 and TRBJ2-7, with TRBD1 matching over 7 bases. CDR3 length: 15 amino acids. The trim removed 0 bases at V and 4 bases at J, leaving 7 bases unmatched. Looked up from germline, CDR1 is SGHRS and CDR2 is YFSETQ. The CDR3 nucleotides read TGCGCCAGCAGCTTGGCATTTGGGACAGCGTACGAGCAGTACTTC. It codes for CASSLAFGTAYEQYF.

The chain is built from TRBV28 and TRBJ1-2, with D possibly TRBD1 on 6 matching bases. The CDR3 length is 13 residues. CDR1 MDHEN and CDR2 SYDVKM come from the germline V gene. V shed 1 base and J shed 6 bases, with 9 bases lying between them. The CDR3 spells CASSLSRGDGYTF. CDR3 DNA sequence: TGTGCCAGCAGTTTATCCAGGGGTGATGGCTACACCTTC.

In this sample, this clone turned up a few times. The V call is TRBV6-1, the J call TRBJ1-1; D gene ambiguous. Germline-derived CDR1 and CDR2 are MNHNS and SASEGT. The CDR3 length is 13 residues. V lost 8 bases, J lost 4 bases, and 14 bases lay in between. This CDR3 is CASAVKVGTEAFF. The CDR3 nucleotides read TGTGCCAGCGCGGTTAAGGTTGGCACTGAAGCTTTCTTT.

This clone was picked up one time. The chain couples TRBV12-5 to TRBJ2-5; TRBD2 agrees at 11 bases. The trim removed 2 bases at V and 5 bases at J, leaving 7 bases unmatched. The length of the CDR3 is 16 residues. Per germline, CDR1 LGHNT and CDR2 FRNRAP. The CDR3 DNA reads as TGTGCTAGTGGTTTGCTCCGACTAGCGGGACTTGAGACCCAGTACTTC. Residues: CASGLLRLAGLETQYF.

This sequence joins TRBV7-5 and TRBJ1-5; the D segment call TRBD1 is taken from the table without a DNA check. TRBV7-5 corresponds to a pseudogene. This CDR3 has 14 amino acids. The CDR3 reads CARRDDRVGQPQHF. The CDR3 nucleotides read TGTGCCAGAAGGGACGACAGGGTAGGACAGCCCCAGCATTTT.

This clone has a handful of counts. This chain connects TRBV28 to TRBJ1-5; D is undetermined. This CDR3 has 15 amino acids. Germline V CDR1 and CDR2: MDHEN, SYDVKM. V dropped 3 bases and J dropped 0 bases, with 9 bases sitting between them. The CDR3 sequence: CASSLLGPSNQPQHF. DNA of the CDR3: TGTGCCAGCAGTTTGTTAGGACCTAGCAATCAGCCCCAGCATTTT.

The chain is built from TRBV5-1 and TRBJ1-2; possible D gene TRBD1, 6 bases. The CDR3 is 15 residues long. Trimming left V 6 bases short and J 2 bases short, with 17 bases between. CDR1 SGHRS and CDR2 YFSETQ come from the germline V gene. CDR3 region: CASNSAGASNYGYTF. In DNA form, the CDR3 reads TGCGCCAGCAATTCCGCAGGGGCGTCCAACTATGGCTACACCTTC.